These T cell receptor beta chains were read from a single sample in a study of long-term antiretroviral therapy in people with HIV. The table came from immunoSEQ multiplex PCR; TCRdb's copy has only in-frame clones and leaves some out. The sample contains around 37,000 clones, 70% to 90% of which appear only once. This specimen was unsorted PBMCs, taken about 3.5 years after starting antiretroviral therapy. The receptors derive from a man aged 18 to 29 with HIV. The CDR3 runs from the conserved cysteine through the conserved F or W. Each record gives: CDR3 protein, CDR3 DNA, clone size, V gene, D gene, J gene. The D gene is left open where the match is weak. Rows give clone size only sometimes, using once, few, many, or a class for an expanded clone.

cdr3_aa: CASSRPPFEYF; cdr3_nt: TGTGCCAGCAGTCGGCCCCCCTTCGAGTACTTC; clone_size: NA; v_call: TRBV28; d_call: NA; j_call: TRBJ2-7
cdr3_aa: CASSEVRGAHSNQPQHF; cdr3_nt: TGTGCCAGCAGTGAAGTTAGGGGGGCCCATAGCAATCAGCCCCAGCATTTT; clone_size: NA; v_call: TRBV25-1; d_call: NA; j_call: TRBJ1-5
cdr3_aa: CASSLEGRDFDTQYF; cdr3_nt: TGTGCCAGCAGCTTGGAGGGGCGGGACTTCGATACGCAGTATTTT; clone_size: NA; v_call: TRBV5-5; d_call: NA; j_call: TRBJ2-3
cdr3_aa: CASSIPPVTEAFF; cdr3_nt: TGTGCCAGTAGTATTCCCCCAGTCACTGAAGCTTTCTTT; clone_size: NA; v_call: TRBV19; d_call: NA; j_call: TRBJ1-1
cdr3_aa: CATWDMNTGELFF; cdr3_nt: TGTGCCACTTGGGACATGAACACCGGGGAGCTGTTTTTT; clone_size: NA; v_call: TRBV10-3; d_call: NA; j_call: TRBJ2-2
cdr3_aa: CASSLVNSPLHF; cdr3_nt: TGTGCCAGCAGCTTGGTCAATTCACCCCTCCACTTT; clone_size: NA; v_call: TRBV7-2; d_call: NA; j_call: TRBJ1-6
cdr3_aa: CATSSRESLGSPLHF; cdr3_nt: TGTGCCACCAGCAGCAGGGAATCCTTAGGTTCACCCCTCCACTTT; clone_size: NA; v_call: TRBV15; d_call: NA; j_call: TRBJ1-6
cdr3_aa: CSASGTGEAFF; cdr3_nt: TGCAGTGCTAGTGGCACAGGTGAAGCTTTCTTT; clone_size: NA; v_call: TRBV20-1; d_call: NA; j_call: TRBJ1-1
cdr3_aa: CASRDGWHYEQYF; cdr3_nt: TGTGCCAGCAGAGACGGGTGGCACTACGAGCAGTACTTC; clone_size: NA; v_call: TRBV14; d_call: NA; j_call: TRBJ2-7
cdr3_aa: CASSLLLGGDSPLHF; cdr3_nt: TGCGCCAGCAGCTTGCTCCTTGGGGGAGATTCACCCCTCCACTTT; clone_size: few; v_call: TRBV5-1; d_call: NA; j_call: TRBJ1-6
cdr3_aa: CASSSNVGGTSYEQYF; cdr3_nt: TGTGCCAGCAGCTCGAACGTAGGGGGGACCTCCTACGAGCAGTACTTC; clone_size: few; v_call: TRBV7-9; d_call: NA; j_call: TRBJ2-7
cdr3_aa: CASSQTDTEAFF; cdr3_nt: TGCGCCAGCAGCCAAACAGACACTGAAGCTTTCTTT; clone_size: NA; v_call: TRBV4-1; d_call: NA; j_call: TRBJ1-1
cdr3_aa: CATYSGSYNEQFF; cdr3_nt: TGTGCCACTTACTCAGGTTCCTACAATGAGCAGTTCTTC; clone_size: NA; v_call: TRBV5-8; d_call: NA; j_call: TRBJ2-1
cdr3_aa: CASSPGWTSNYGYTF; cdr3_nt: TGTGCCAGCAGCCCCGGTTGGACTTCTAACTATGGCTACACCTTC; clone_size: NA; v_call: TRBV2; d_call: NA; j_call: TRBJ1-2
cdr3_aa: CASSSPTGGFTEAFF; cdr3_nt: TGTGCCAGCAGTTCCCCGACAGGGGGTTTCACTGAAGCTTTCTTT; clone_size: NA; v_call: TRBV27; d_call: TRBD1; j_call: TRBJ1-1
cdr3_aa: CASSEVGDQKYF; cdr3_nt: TGCGCCAGCAGTGAGGTGGGGGACCAGAAGTACTTC; clone_size: NA; v_call: TRBV10-1; d_call: NA; j_call: TRBJ2-7
cdr3_aa: CASSPPGVLSGEQYF; cdr3_nt: TGTGCCAGCAGCCCACCTGGGGTTCTGTCCGGCGAGCAGTACTTC; clone_size: once; v_call: TRBV7-9; d_call: NA; j_call: TRBJ2-7
cdr3_aa: CASSVDGWGRQPQHF; cdr3_nt: TGTGCCAGCAGCGTAGACGGCTGGGGGCGGCAGCCCCAGCATTTT; clone_size: NA; v_call: TRBV9; d_call: NA; j_call: TRBJ1-5
cdr3_aa: CASSRGTGDYEQYF; cdr3_nt: TGCGCCAGCAGCCGTGGGACAGGGGATTACGAGCAGTACTTC; clone_size: NA; v_call: TRBV5-1; d_call: TRBD1; j_call: TRBJ2-7
cdr3_aa: CASSYAGTGFQETQYF; cdr3_nt: TGTGCCAGCAGTTACGCCGGGACAGGCTTTCAAGAGACCCAGTACTTC; clone_size: NA; v_call: TRBV6-5; d_call: TRBD1; j_call: TRBJ2-5
cdr3_aa: CASGLLLHRVDPTNEKLFF; cdr3_nt: TGTGCTAGTGGTTTGCTCCTGCACAGGGTTGACCCAACTAATGAAAAACTGTTTTTT; clone_size: NA; v_call: TRBV12-5; d_call: NA; j_call: TRBJ1-4
cdr3_aa: CASSGTDQGPQHF; cdr3_nt: TGTGCCAGCAGTGGGACGGACCAGGGGCCCCAGCATTTT; clone_size: NA; v_call: TRBV2; d_call: NA; j_call: TRBJ1-5
cdr3_aa: CASSLYSAPQNTGELFF; cdr3_nt: TGTGCCAGCAGCTTATACTCGGCCCCTCAAAACACCGGGGAGCTGTTTTTT; clone_size: NA; v_call: TRBV7-2; d_call: NA; j_call: TRBJ2-2
cdr3_aa: CASSWTKGDYEQYF; cdr3_nt: TGTGCCAGCAGTTGGACAAAAGGAGACTACGAGCAGTACTTC; clone_size: few; v_call: TRBV6-5; d_call: NA; j_call: TRBJ2-7
cdr3_aa: CASSLERSTEAFF; cdr3_nt: TGTGCCAGCAGTCTTGAGCGTAGCACTGAAGCTTTCTTT; clone_size: NA; v_call: TRBV25-1; d_call: NA; j_call: TRBJ1-1
cdr3_aa: CASSLILGGFAKNIQYF; cdr3_nt: TGTGCCAGCAGTTTGATCCTGGGGGGGTTTGCCAAAAACATTCAGTACTTC; clone_size: once; v_call: TRBV28; d_call: TRBD2; j_call: TRBJ2-4
cdr3_aa: CASSPGTSLYNEQFF; cdr3_nt: TGCGCCAGCAGCCCGGGGACCTCCCTTTACAATGAGCAGTTCTTC; clone_size: NA; v_call: TRBV5-1; d_call: NA; j_call: TRBJ2-1
cdr3_aa: CASSSGVATEAFF; cdr3_nt: TGTGCCAGCAGTTCAGGGGTTGCCACTGAAGCTTTCTTT; clone_size: NA; v_call: TRBV7-3; d_call: NA; j_call: TRBJ1-1
cdr3_aa: CASSPPGEAFF; cdr3_nt: TGTGCCAGCAGCCCTCCTGGGGAGGCTTTCTTT; clone_size: NA; v_call: TRBV11-2; d_call: NA; j_call: TRBJ1-1
cdr3_aa: CASSLGASAGGEQFF; cdr3_nt: TGCGCCAGCAGCTTGGGCGCCTCGGCGGGGGGTGAGCAGTTCTTC; clone_size: NA; v_call: TRBV5-1; d_call: TRBD2; j_call: TRBJ2-1
cdr3_aa: CASSPTASTRPTDTQYF; cdr3_nt: TGTGCCAGCTCACCCACCGCTTCGACACGGCCCACAGATACGCAGTATTTT; clone_size: NA; v_call: TRBV18; d_call: NA; j_call: TRBJ2-3
cdr3_aa: CASSPSPQGAEAFF; cdr3_nt: TGTGCCAGTAGCCCCTCCCCACAGGGGGCCGAAGCTTTCTTT; clone_size: NA; v_call: TRBV19; d_call: TRBD1; j_call: TRBJ1-1
cdr3_aa: CASSLGQGRYEQYF; cdr3_nt: TGCGCCAGCAGCTTGGGGCAGGGTAGGTACGAGCAGTACTTC; clone_size: NA; v_call: TRBV5-1; d_call: NA; j_call: TRBJ2-7
cdr3_aa: CASDVIGQGAINEQFF; cdr3_nt: TGTGCCAGCGATGTTATAGGACAGGGGGCAATAAATGAGCAGTTCTTC; clone_size: NA; v_call: TRBV6-6; d_call: TRBD1; j_call: TRBJ2-1
cdr3_aa: CASSLSDRGFHEQFF; cdr3_nt: TGTGCCAGCAGCTTAAGTGACAGGGGATTCCATGAGCAGTTCTTC; clone_size: NA; v_call: TRBV7-2; d_call: TRBD1; j_call: TRBJ2-1
cdr3_aa: CASSLGDVYGYTF; cdr3_nt: TGTGCCAGCAGCTTAGGGGACGTCTATGGCTACACCTTC; clone_size: few; v_call: TRBV7-2; d_call: NA; j_call: TRBJ1-2
cdr3_aa: CASSDRDPNSGNTIYF; cdr3_nt: TGTGCCAGTAGTGACCGGGACCCTAACTCTGGAAACACCATATATTTT; clone_size: NA; v_call: TRBV19; d_call: NA; j_call: TRBJ1-3
cdr3_aa: CATSRASPFYEQYF; cdr3_nt: TGTGCCACCAGCAGAGCTAGTCCTTTCTACGAGCAGTACTTC; clone_size: NA; v_call: TRBV15; d_call: NA; j_call: TRBJ2-7
cdr3_aa: CASSPPKGDYEQYF; cdr3_nt: TGTGCCAGCAGCCCGCCGAAAGGGGACTACGAGCAGTACTTC; clone_size: once; v_call: TRBV7-9; d_call: NA; j_call: TRBJ2-7
cdr3_aa: CASGQGNYNEQFF; cdr3_nt: TGTGCCAGCGGACAGGGGAACTACAATGAGCAGTTCTTC; clone_size: NA; v_call: TRBV27; d_call: TRBD1; j_call: TRBJ2-1
cdr3_aa: CASSYSTGEVEAFF; cdr3_nt: TGTGCCAGCAGTTACTCGACAGGGGAAGTTGAAGCTTTCTTT; clone_size: NA; v_call: TRBV6-5; d_call: TRBD1; j_call: TRBJ1-1
cdr3_aa: CASSMDGGVQETQYF; cdr3_nt: TGTGCCAGCAGCATGGATGGAGGGGTCCAAGAGACCCAGTACTTC; clone_size: NA; v_call: TRBV5-6; d_call: NA; j_call: TRBJ2-5
cdr3_aa: CASSLSGITSEQYF; cdr3_nt: TGTGCCAGCAGTTTAAGTGGTATAACTTCCGAGCAGTACTTC; clone_size: NA; v_call: TRBV27; d_call: NA; j_call: TRBJ2-7
cdr3_aa: CASSFLSSGRYEQYF; cdr3_nt: TGTGCCAGCAGTTTTTTAAGTTCGGGGAGGTACGAGCAGTACTTC; clone_size: NA; v_call: TRBV28; d_call: NA; j_call: TRBJ2-7
cdr3_aa: CASSEGGRAGDTQYF; cdr3_nt: TGTGCCAGCAGCGAAGGCGGGAGGGCGGGAGATACGCAGTATTTT; clone_size: NA; v_call: TRBV9; d_call: TRBD2; j_call: TRBJ2-3
cdr3_aa: CASSHDRGNQPQHF; cdr3_nt: TGTGCCAGCAGTCACGACAGGGGCAATCAGCCCCAGCATTTT; clone_size: NA; v_call: TRBV27; d_call: TRBD1; j_call: TRBJ1-5
cdr3_aa: CASSYNYNEQFF; cdr3_nt: TGTGCCAGCAGCTATAACTACAATGAGCAGTTCTTC; clone_size: NA; v_call: TRBV9; d_call: NA; j_call: TRBJ2-1
cdr3_aa: CASSDKVRAYSNQPQHF; cdr3_nt: TGTGCCAGCAGTGATAAAGTGCGAGCGTATAGCAATCAGCCCCAGCATTTT; clone_size: NA; v_call: TRBV2; d_call: NA; j_call: TRBJ1-5
cdr3_aa: CASSTPPGSLGNSPLHF; cdr3_nt: TGTGCCAGCAGTACTCCTCCGGGATCCTTAGGGAATTCACCCCTCCACTTT; clone_size: NA; v_call: TRBV2; d_call: NA; j_call: TRBJ1-6
cdr3_aa: CASSAGGAAGTEAFF; cdr3_nt: TGTGCCAGCAGCGCTGGAGGGGCAGCCGGCACTGAAGCTTTCTTT; clone_size: NA; v_call: TRBV9; d_call: NA; j_call: TRBJ1-1
cdr3_aa: CASSPMTGGINYGYTF; cdr3_nt: TGTGCCAGCAGCCCCATGACAGGGGGGATAAACTATGGCTACACCTTC; clone_size: NA; v_call: TRBV28; d_call: TRBD1; j_call: TRBJ1-2